This T cell receptor (beta chain) was recovered during a study of human T cells and chemical hapten exposure (dated by TCRdb to about 2021). Concerning the study at large: For sensitization, 2% DPC in acetone was applied to a 2 cm by 2 cm area of upper inner arm skin. Weekly therapeutic DPC doses were additionally applied to the scalp of patients throughout the roughly 25-week study period. The study tracked peripheral blood TCR repertoire changes in vivo during primary and secondary sensitization to the hapten diphenylcyclopropenone (DPC) in alopecia patients. Most of the patients in the cohort were female, and the cohort covered alopecia areata with under or over 50% scalp involvement, alopecia totalis and alopecia universalis. Libraries were combined into a pool for sequencing, and differences in TCR yield between samples came mainly from small differences in library volumes within the pool. Patch testing was done on the upper back using Finn chambers containing 0.01% DPC, and results were scored after 6 days according to International Contact Dermatitis Research Group standards. Blood samples were taken from patients before sensitization (week 0) and at 2, 6 and about 24 weeks after DPC sensitization. Under 30 alopecia patients gave blood for TCR sequencing at one to four time points (pre-sensitization, 2, 6 and 24 weeks).

The library was built by means of RACE. Sequencing instrument: NextSeq 500. During library preparation, unique molecular identifiers were attached to individual cDNA molecules so that TCRs could be counted quantitatively and reproducibly. For every blood RNA sample, sequencing covered both the TCR alpha and TCR beta chains. Processing in the source paper ran as follows. The median number of TCRs per sample was 85,000 to 100,000, ranging from roughly 23,224 to 690,600. V, J and CDR3 annotation of the TCR reads was performed with the Decombinator software suite. Every sample was subsampled to the same number of TCRs (28,000) for the PS versus PT1 abundance plots. Expanded TCRs were defined as absent before sensitization and observed at least eight times at the 2-week time point. TCRdb took the public reads, trimmed them with fastp at Q25, ran MiXCR for clone calling and kept in-frame beta chains. Each entry is one CDR3 protein sequence, shown with its most common DNA and genes. TCRdb, not the original authors, processed these V and J calls. The sample records 85,000 to 130,000 distinct CDR3 sequences, approximately 12% of which are singletons. The top ten constitute 1.6% of the sample.

Overall results and qualifications from the work: DPC sensitization did not change the number of TCRs with a frequency above 1 in 1000, and there was no evidence of changes in global repertoire structure. The number of PT1 expanded TCRs positively correlated with patch test score, significant at thresholds 8, 16 and 32 but not 4. Expanded TCRs formed significantly more large CDR3 similarity clusters than pre-sensitization or healthy control sets, consistent with antigen-driven responses. Repeated subsampling changed both the strength of the expansion versus patch-test correlation and the threshold at which that correlation became significant. Alopecia, a presumed autoimmune disease, was present in all patients, so the immune response of the patients might differ from that of healthy individuals.

From its cysteine to its phenylalanine, the CDR3 spans 15 amino acids. Of all the DNA, just the CDR3 is kept, 45 bases in frame from base 1. For CDR1 and CDR2, the germline V gene lists LGHNA and YSLEER. V and J lose 0 bases and 4 bases, and a span of 13 bases separates them. On this clonotype: The specificity of this receptor is unknown. The input lacks base qualities; no much larger clone sits a single base away.

The time point label here, explained by the study, means: pre-sensitization, week 0. According to the study, the label for this sample's treatment or condition signals: therapeutic diphenylcyclopropenone sensitization with weekly scalp DPC. Blood at each patch-test visit was drawn before the patch test was applied. Patients were eligible if aged 18 to 70, diagnosed with alopecia and judged suitable for DPC therapy, and pregnant patients were excluded. Total RNA was isolated from unfractionated whole blood collected in Tempus Blood RNA tubes. The rearrangement combines TRBV4-3 with TRBJ2-7; TRBD2 is a weak D gene call, 7 bases matching. The clonotype comes from a woman between 45 and 60 years old with alopecia areata. Some clones in this sample may be carry-over from other donors' samples. Here the sequenced sample was whole blood, taken in connection with sensitization to the hapten diphenylcyclopropenone (DPC). The sequenced DNA is TGCGCCAGCAGCCAAGATTTCGGGGGGCAGTACGAGCAGTACTTC. The translation is CASSQDFGGQYEQYF.